This T cell receptor beta chain was sequenced for a study of T-cell memory formation after mild COVID-19. Study observations and caveats: Among clones contracting day 15 to 85, CD4/CD8 was balanced, whereas later expanders leaned CD4+. Second-wave clones peaking on day 37 lacked confirmed SARS-CoV-2 specificity.

This CDR3 spans 15 amino acids. With 3 bases removed from V and 3 bases from J, the gap between germline ends came to 14 bases. Germline values: CDR1 MNHEY, CDR2 SMNVEV (reference sequence). This clonotype has more than one count but fewer than ten. Its antigen is not known. One entry per CDR3 protein, called by TCRdb with MiXCR from the 5' RACE reads. The table records fewer than 650,000 distinct CDR3 sequences, roughly 17% of them present only once. This chain links TRBV27 with TRBJ1-1; D perhaps matches TRBD1 (5 bases). The source is an adult woman who had mild COVID-19 (a few samples of this study predate the infection). Cell type and time point are not known. Material for sequencing was PBMCs or a T cell subset sorted from them (not recorded which). CDR3 sequence: CASSFDAGLYTEAFF. Written as DNA, the CDR3 is TGTGCCAGCAGTTTTGATGCAGGGCTGTACACTGAAGCTTTCTTT.